The next 23 T cell receptor beta chains were all read from a single sample in a study of blood T cell repertoires in COVID-19. The table came from immunoSEQ multiplex PCR; TCRdb's copy has only in-frame clones and leaves some out. The sample carries roughly 200,000 clones, more than 75% recorded once. The sequencing sample was made of peripheral blood. The receptors shown here come from a man in his forties with active or convalescent COVID-19.

J is TRBJ1-2 and V is TRBV3-1 (or the pseudogene TRBV3-2); D might be TRBD1 (5 bases). Between the trimmed V and J ends, which lost 1 base and 8 bases, there was a span of 11 bases. CDR1 is LGHDT, CDR2 YNNKEL, per germline (reference sequence). This CDR3 comprises 13 residues. This CDR3 is CASSQVQGWGYTF. The CDR3 region has the DNA TGTGCCAGCAGCCAAGTGCAGGGATGGGGCTACACCTTC.

The genes are TRBV7-8 and TRBJ1-2; a weak D match, TRBD1 (5 bases). This CDR3 contains 13 residues. Germline CDR1 SGHVS, CDR2 FQNEAQ. Trimming cost V 7 bases and J 0 bases, with 9 bases left between them. Here the CDR3 reads CASTPGTNYGYTF. DNA for the CDR3: TGTGCCAGCACCCCAGGGACTAACTATGGCTACACCTTC. The whole variable domain, remainder taken from reference TRBV7-8 and TRBJ1-2, is GAGVSQSPRYKVAKRGQDVALRCDPISGHVSLFWYQQALGQGPEFLTYFQNEAQLDKSGLPSDRFFAERPEGSVSTLKIQRTQQEDSAVYLCASTPGTNYGYTFGSGTRLTVV.

This chain joins TRBV7-2 and TRBJ2-1, with a weak D call TRBD2 (6 bases). The CDR3 sequence is 16 residues long. V was trimmed by 2 bases and J by 6 bases, leaving 17 bases between them. Looked up from germline, CDR1 is SGHTA and CDR2 is FQGNSA. The DNA of the CDR3 is TGTGCCAGCAGCTTAAGAGGATCCGCTAGCGTCAATGAGCAGTTCTTC. Translation: CASSLRGSASVNEQFF. Full variable domain (remainder filled in from reference TRBV7-2 and TRBJ2-1): GAGVSQSPSNKVTEKGKDVELRCDPISGHTALYWYRQSLGQGLEFLIYFQGNSAPDKSGLPSDRFSAERTGGSVSTLTIQRTQQEDSAVYLCASSLRGSASVNEQFFGPGTRLTVL.

This chain joins TRBV29-1 and TRBJ2-1, with 9 positions matching TRBD2. Germline trimming cut 6 bases from V and 9 bases from J; bases unmatched to any gene: 3. CDR3 size: 11 residues. CDR1 and CDR2 (germline): SQVTM, ANQGSEA. The CDR3 reads CSVRTSVEQFF. The CDR3, as DNA: TGCAGCGTCAGGACTAGCGTTGAGCAGTTCTTC.

This clone turned up a few times. The V and J genes are TRBV28 and TRBJ2-7, with 9 bases that match TRBD1. The CDR3 sequence is 14 residues long. Germline V gives CDR1 MDHEN, CDR2 SYDVKM. Losses at the gene ends were 3 bases for V and 4 bases for J; bases not matched to a gene: 4. The CDR3 region is CASSFRDRVYEQYF. The CDR3 coding sequence is TGTGCCAGCAGTTTCCGGGACAGGGTATACGAGCAGTACTTC.

The chain recombines TRBV7-9 with TRBJ2-5, with 8 bases matching TRBD1. The CDR3 length is 15 residues. The germline gives CDR1 SEHNR, CDR2 FQNEAQ (reference sequence). V lost 3 bases to trimming and J lost 5 bases; unmatched junction nucleotides: 8. The CDR3 spells CASSFGTGQAETQYF. The CDR3, as DNA: TGTGCCAGCAGCTTTGGTACGGGACAGGCGGAGACCCAGTACTTC.

V and J are TRBV19 and TRBJ1-1; TRBD1 matches at 10 bases. Germline CDR1 is LNHDA and CDR2 is SQIVND (reference sequence). With 6 bases clipped from V and 4 bases from J, the junction kept 8 bases outside the gene matches. The CDR3 sequence is 15 residues long. CDR3 in amino acids: CASRSGQGVFTEAFF. The DNA for the CDR3 is TGTGCCAGTAGATCTGGACAGGGGGTATTCACTGAAGCTTTCTTT. Filled out from reference TRBV19 and TRBJ1-1, the complete variable domain reads DGGITQSPKYLFRKEGQNVTLSCEQNLNHDAMYWYRQDPGQGLRLIYYSQIVNDFQKGDIAEGYSVSREKKESFPLTVTSAQKNPTAFYLCASRSGQGVFTEAFFGQGTRLTVV.

Only a few counts were recorded for this clone. This rearrangement joins TRBV6-6 to TRBJ2-1; D gene ambiguous. Germline values: CDR1 MNHNY, CDR2 SVGAGI (reference sequence). CDR3 length: 10 amino acids. V lost 8 bases to trimming and J lost 7 bases, with 6 bases between them. DNA of the CDR3: TGTGCCAGCCCCCGTAATGAGCAGTTCTTC. Translating gives CASPRNEQFF.

The chain recombines TRBV13 with TRBJ2-7; the match to TRBD2 covers 12 bases. This CDR3 is built from 15 residues. Germline CDR1 PRHDT, CDR2 FYEKMQ (reference sequence). V dropped 4 bases and J dropped 2; count of bases not matched to a gene: 3. CDR3 in amino acids: CASSSGLAGPYEQYF. The CDR3 bases are TGTGCCAGCAGCTCAGGACTAGCGGGACCCTACGAGCAGTACTTC.

The chain couples TRBV7-3 to TRBJ2-1; 8 nucleotides agree with TRBD1. CDR1 is SGHTA and CDR2 is FQGTGA in the germline V gene. The ends lost 1 base at V and 5 bases at J; junction bases unmatched: 7. The CDR3 loop spans 16 amino acids. CDR3 residues: CASSLSQGAVNNEQFF. In DNA, the CDR3 is TGTGCCAGCAGCTTAAGTCAGGGGGCGGTGAACAATGAGCAGTTCTTC.

The V gene is TRBV7-3, the J gene TRBJ2-5, with TRBD1 matching 9 bases. Per the germline V gene, CDR1 is SGHTA and CDR2 is FQGTGA. V lost 2 bases, J lost 5 bases, and 6 bases stayed unmatched. This CDR3 is 15 amino acids long. This chain's CDR3 is CASSLVGGTGETQYF. The DNA of the CDR3 is TGTGCCAGCAGCTTAGTCGGAGGGACAGGGGAGACCCAGTACTTC.

The chain is built from TRBV4-2 and TRBJ2-1, with 8 nucleotides matching TRBD2. The CDR3 has 17 residues. Losses at the gene ends were 4 bases for V and 0 bases for J; bases not matched to a gene: 8. CDR1 and CDR2 (germline): LGHNA, YNFKEQ. The CDR3 DNA reads as TGTGCCAGCAGCCCAATCACGGCGGGGGGCTCCTACAATGAGCAGTTCTTC. Protein sequence: CASSPITAGGSYNEQFF.

CDR3: CSVPSPTRKAGSYEQYF. CDR3 DNA: TGCAGCGTTCCTTCGCCCACACGGAAAGCGGGCTCCTACGAGCAGTACTTC. The rearrangement uses TRBV29-1 and TRBJ2-7; TRBD2 might be the D (6 bases). Germline loops: CDR1 SQVTM, CDR2 ANQGSEA. The CDR3 consists of 17 residues. Trimming took 5 bases from V and 0 from J, leaving 23 bases between them.

This chain links TRBV3-1 (or the pseudogene TRBV3-2) with TRBJ1-1; D possibly corresponds to TRBD1 (6 bases). Germline CDR1 is LGHDT and CDR2 is YNNKEL (reference sequence). Deletions cut 3 bases from V and 4 bases from J, with 12 bases between. This CDR3 is built from 14 residues. CDR3 in DNA: TGTGCCAGCAGCCAGGAGGGGGGGGGCACTGAAGCTTTCTTT. It specifies CASSQEGGGTEAFF.

V usage is TRBV10-3 and J usage is TRBJ2-7; a possible D gene is TRBD1 (5 bases). Deletions cut 3 bases from V and 3 bases from J, with 12 bases between. Germline V CDR1 and CDR2: ENHRY, SYGVKD. CDR3 length: 14 residues. The CDR3 is CAISDNGQNYEQYF. DNA of the CDR3: TGTGCCATCAGTGACAACGGACAAAACTACGAGCAGTACTTC.

Worth noting for this clone: The identical CDR3 is also encoded by other nucleotide sequences in the sample. J is TRBJ1-1 and V is TRBV19; possibly TRBD1 for D (6 bases). Trimming took off 5 bases at V and 4 bases at J, with 11 bases between the two ends. CDR1 LNHDA and CDR2 SQIVND come from the germline V gene (reference sequence). The CDR3 runs 13 residues. Written as DNA, the CDR3 is TGTGCCAGTAGTTTGCAGGGGAGCACTGAAGCTTTCTTT. Protein product: CASSLQGSTEAFF. Full variable domain (remainder filled in from reference TRBV19 and TRBJ1-1): DGGITQSPKYLFRKEGQNVTLSCEQNLNHDAMYWYRQDPGQGLRLIYYSQIVNDFQKGDIAEGYSVSREKKESFPLTVTSAQKNPTAFYLCASSLQGSTEAFFGQGTRLTVV.

Details on this clone: Compared with germline, one end of the junction differs, possibly owing to a read error. The chain couples TRBV28 to TRBJ2-7; tentative D call: TRBD1 (6 bases). This CDR3 has 14 residues. Germline V gene data show CDR1 as MDHEN and CDR2 as SYDVKM. CDR3 loop: CASSLGLGANEQYF. The CDR3 bases are TGTGCCAGTAGTTTAGGGCTGGGGGCGAACGAGCAGTACTTC.

This clone was picked up a small number of times. This chain connects TRBV10-1 to TRBJ2-5; TRBD2 aligns across 10 bases. This CDR3 is 15 amino acids long. V was clipped by 6 bases and J by 5 bases; unmatched bases: 9. Germline CDR1 and CDR2: WNHNN and SYGVQD (reference sequence). In DNA, the CDR3 is TGCGCCAGCAGCGGGCTAGCGGGGGCCCGGGAGACCCAGTACTTC. This gives the protein CASSGLAGARETQYF.

V gene TRBV6-4 combines with J gene TRBJ1-5; D perhaps matches TRBD1 (6 bases). V was trimmed by 7 bases and J by 7 bases, leaving 14 bases between them. The CDR3 extends over 13 amino acids. CDR1 and CDR2 from the germline V gene are MRHNA and SNTAGT. The CDR3 DNA is TGTGCCAGCAAGCAGGGAGGGGGACAGCCCCAGCATTTT. Residues: CASKQGGGQPQHF.

This clone came up once. Here the CDR3 reads CASSEFGTGSSSYNEQFF. The CDR3 coding sequence is TGTGCCAGCAGTGAATTCGGGACAGGCTCGAGCTCCTACAATGAGCAGTTCTTC. The V call is TRBV6-1, the J call TRBJ2-1; 8 bases agree with TRBD1. Germline V lookup: CDR1 MNHNS, CDR2 SASEGT. The CDR3 is 18 residues long. V shed 2 bases and J 0 bases; nucleotides not matched to a gene: 9.

The V call is TRBV7-9, the J call TRBJ1-1, with a tentative D call TRBD1 (5 bases). Germline V gives CDR1 SEHNR, CDR2 FQNEAQ (reference sequence). The CDR3 runs to 13 residues. V was cut by 6 bases and J by 2 bases, with 10 bases left in between. CDR3 region: CASRQQGNTEAFF. The CDR3 nucleotides are TGTGCCAGCAGGCAGCAGGGTAACACTGAAGCTTTCTTT.

V gene TRBV12-5 combines with J gene TRBJ1-1; TRBD1 agrees at 10 bases. V dropped 4 bases and J dropped 3; count of bases not matched to a gene: 5. Germline CDR1 reads LGHNT; CDR2 reads FRNRAP. The CDR3 is made up of 15 amino acids. The CDR3 reads CASGSDRGWDTEAFF. The CDR3 nucleotides are TGTGCTAGTGGTTCGGACAGGGGGTGGGACACTGAAGCTTTCTTT.

CDR3 loop: CASSHTQYF. The CDR3 DNA reads TGTGCCAGCAGTCATACCCAGTACTTC. The chain is built from TRBV27 and TRBJ2-5; D gene uncertain. The V end was cut by 5 bases, the J end by 8 bases, with 3 bases between. The CDR3 totals 9 residues. Germline CDR1 reads MNHEY; CDR2 reads SMNVEV (reference sequence).